The following is a TCR beta chain sequence with its context. The data were obtained in a study of blood T cell repertoires in COVID-19. The overall study: Nucleic acid was either cDNA or gDNA, and it came from T cells, B-cell-depleted T cells, or PBMCs.

Sequenced by immunoSEQ multiplex PCR; TCRdb stores in-frame clones only, minus some. The table shows some 160,000 clones, with around 84% occurring only once. CDR3 length: 15 residues. V was cut by 5 bases and J by 2 bases, with 12 bases left in between. From germline, CDR1 is KGHSH and CDR2 LQKENI. Sequencing input: PBMCs or T cells enriched from blood (not recorded which). The source is a woman in her 50s who had recovered from COVID-19. The genes are TRBV18 and TRBJ2-2; TRBD1 might be the D (6 bases). The CDR3 here is CASSTQDSNTGELFF. Here the CDR3 DNA reads TGTGCCAGCTCAACACAGGACAGTAACACCGGGGAGCTGTTTTTT.